These 9 T cell receptor beta chains came from one sample sequenced in a study of cytomegalovirus exposure and HLA in healthy donors. PCR involved 60 Vbeta and 13 Jbeta primers. The data were produced by immunoSEQ multiplex PCR, yet TCRdb's version contains in-frame clones alone and is incomplete. The sample comprises approximately 140,000 clones, approximately 73% of which are singletons, and 1.5% to 2% rests with the top ten. The sample consisted of PBMCs. The source is a woman aged 18-29 years in good health and CMV-seronegative.

In regard to this clone: One end of the junction does not line up with germline, which may come from a read error. The gene calls are TRBV5-4 and TRBJ2-1; TRBD2 matches at 11 bases. Germline lookup yields CDR1 SGHNT and CDR2 YYREEE (reference sequence). The CDR3 has 16 residues. The CDR3 reads CASSQGLAGSYNEQFF. CDR3 in DNA: TGCGCCAGCAGCCAAGGACTAGCGGGCTCCTACAATGAGCAGTTCTTC.

V and J are TRBV30 and TRBJ1-5; maybe TRBD1 (5 bases). The germline gives CDR1 GTSNPN, CDR2 SVGIG (reference sequence). V gave up 0 bases and J gave up 0 bases, with 9 bases separating them. The CDR3 has 15 amino acids. The CDR3 bases are TGTGCCTGGAGTGTGGGGGGGATTAGCAATCAGCCCCAGCATTTT. Protein: CAWSVGGISNQPQHF.

The chain uses TRBV27 and TRBJ1-2; D possibly corresponds to TRBD1 (5 bases). The V end lost 2 bases, the J end lost 6 bases, and 10 bases lay between the germline ends. The CDR3 length is 13 residues. CDR1 is MNHEY, CDR2 SMNVEV, per germline (reference sequence). CDR3: CASSLQGSHGYTF. CDR3 DNA sequence: TGTGCCAGCAGTTTACAGGGTTCCCATGGCTACACCTTC.

The V gene is TRBV11-2, the J gene TRBJ1-3; D remains unclear. V lost 0 bases to trimming and J lost 2 bases, with 8 bases between them. Germline V gene sequence: CDR1 SGHAT, CDR2 FQNNGV. CDR3 length: 15 amino acids. The CDR3 coding sequence is TGTGCCAGCAGCTTAGAAACTGCGACTGGAAACACCATATATTTT. Its translation is CASSLETATGNTIYF.

On this clone: One junction end disagrees with the germline gene, perhaps due to a read error. The V gene is TRBV4-1, the J gene TRBJ2-6, with D maybe TRBD2 (6 bases). Germline CDR1 is MGHRA and CDR2 is YSYEKL. The CDR3 length is 19 residues. DNA of the CDR3: TGCGCCAGCAGCCTCCTATCGTTGCGGGACCTCCCTGGGGCCAACGGCCTGACTTTC. Translated, it gives CASSLLSLRDLPGANGLTF.

The chain carries TRBV6-1 and TRBJ2-2, with D perhaps TRBD1 (6 bases). Germline V lookup: CDR1 MNHNS, CDR2 SASEGT. Trimming cost V 3 bases and J 6 bases, with 8 bases left between them. The CDR3 extends over 13 amino acids. In DNA form, the CDR3 reads TGTGCCAGCAGTGACCAGGGGTCCGGGGAGCTGTTTTTT. Residues: CASSDQGSGELFF.

V is TRBV28 and J is TRBJ2-3, with 7 positions matching TRBD2. J lost 5 bases, V lost 3 bases, and 2 bases had no gene match. The CDR3 contains 13 residues. CDR1 and CDR2 (germline): MDHEN, SYDVKM. Here the CDR3 reads CASSFAGEDTQYF. CDR3 nucleotides: TGTGCCAGCAGTTTCGCGGGAGAAGATACGCAGTATTTT.

The J gene is TRBJ1-3, the V gene TRBV11-2, with 7 bases that match TRBD1. Germline V CDR1 and CDR2: SGHAT, FQNNGV. This CDR3 is 17 amino acids long. V dropped 3 bases and J dropped 2; count of bases not matched to a gene: 10. As DNA, the CDR3 is TGTGCCAGCAGCTTTGTCCCCCAGGGGGGACCTGGAAACACCATATATTTT. The encoded protein is CASSFVPQGGPGNTIYF.

The rearrangement links TRBV11-3 to TRBJ2-1, with D perhaps matching TRBD1 (5 bases). The CDR3 has 16 amino acids. Germline V gene data show CDR1 as SGHNT and CDR2 as YENEEA. Trimming took off 0 bases at V and 6 bases at J, with 15 bases between the two ends. The CDR3 sequence: CASSLDQGRVGNEQFF. The CDR3, as DNA: TGTGCCAGCAGCTTAGATCAGGGCAGGGTCGGCAATGAGCAGTTCTTC.